The clone carrying this TCR beta chain was seen a handful of times. The data are from a study of OX40 agonist ivuxolimab in advanced cancers. About the study: Patients received ivuxolimab, an intravenous treatment, every 2 weeks at 0.01 to 10 mg/kg. Aged roughly 23 to 85 with a mean of about 60 years, they were about 78% male.

Assay: immunoSEQ multiplex PCR; the TCRdb copy retains only in-frame clones and omits some. The table lists some 74,000 clones, about 83% of them singletons. Peripheral blood came from all dose cohorts at three timepoints. Per germline, CDR1 SGDLS and CDR2 YYNGEE. The V end was cut by 4 bases, the J end by 5 bases, with 9 bases between. The CDR3 runs to 12 residues. The source of this sequence is an adult with an advanced solid tumor such as melanoma, head and neck, liver or kidney cancer. This rearrangement joins TRBV9 to TRBJ1-1; D unresolved. The sequencing used CD4+ or CD8+ T cells sorted from blood, collected in a trial of the OX40 agonist ivuxolimab. Written as DNA, the CDR3 is TGTGCCAGCAGCATGACTGGGACTGAAGCTTTCTTT. Encoded protein: CASSMTGTEAFF.